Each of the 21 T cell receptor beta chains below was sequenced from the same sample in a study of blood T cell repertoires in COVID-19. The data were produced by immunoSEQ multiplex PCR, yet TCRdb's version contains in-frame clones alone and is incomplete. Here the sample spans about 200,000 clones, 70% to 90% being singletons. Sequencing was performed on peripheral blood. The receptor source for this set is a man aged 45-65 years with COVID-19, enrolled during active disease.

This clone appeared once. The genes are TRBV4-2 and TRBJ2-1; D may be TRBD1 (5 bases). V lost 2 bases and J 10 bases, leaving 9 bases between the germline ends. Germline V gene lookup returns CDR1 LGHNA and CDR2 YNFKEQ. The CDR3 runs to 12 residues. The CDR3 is CASSQNRREQFF. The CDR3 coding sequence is TGTGCCAGCAGCCAAAACAGGCGAGAGCAGTTCTTC.

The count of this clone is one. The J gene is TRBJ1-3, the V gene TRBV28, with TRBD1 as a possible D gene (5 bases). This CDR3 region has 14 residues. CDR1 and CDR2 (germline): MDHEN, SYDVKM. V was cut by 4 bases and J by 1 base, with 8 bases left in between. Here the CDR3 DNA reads TGTGCCAGCAGTTCAGCAGGGTCTGGAAACACCATATATTTT. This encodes CASSSAGSGNTIYF.

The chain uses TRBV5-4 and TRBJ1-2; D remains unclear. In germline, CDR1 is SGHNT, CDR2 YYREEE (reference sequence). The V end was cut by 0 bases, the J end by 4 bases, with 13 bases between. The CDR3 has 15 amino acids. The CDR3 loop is CASSLGSIRPYGYTF. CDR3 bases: TGTGCCAGCAGCTTGGGGAGCATTAGGCCCTATGGCTACACCTTC.

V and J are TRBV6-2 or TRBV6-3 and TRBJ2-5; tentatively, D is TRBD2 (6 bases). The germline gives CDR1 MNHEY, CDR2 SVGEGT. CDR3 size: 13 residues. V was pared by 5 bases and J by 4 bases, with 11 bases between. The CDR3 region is CASSRDWGETQYF. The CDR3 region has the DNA TGTGCCAGCAGTAGGGACTGGGGAGAGACCCAGTACTTC.

CDR3 nucleotides: TGTGCCAGCTCATCGGGACAGGGGAGGAATGAGCAGTTCTTC. Translated, it gives CASSSGQGRNEQFF. V gene TRBV18 combines with J gene TRBJ2-1; TRBD1 agrees at 10 bases. This CDR3 has 14 residues. Germline V lookup: CDR1 KGHSH, CDR2 LQKENI. V was pared by 5 bases and J by 7 bases, with 5 bases of the junction left unmatched.

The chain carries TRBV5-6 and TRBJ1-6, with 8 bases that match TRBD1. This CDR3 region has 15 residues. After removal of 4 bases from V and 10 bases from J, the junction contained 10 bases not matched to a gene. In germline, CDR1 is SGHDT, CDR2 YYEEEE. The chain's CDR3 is CASSLDGQGMSPLHF. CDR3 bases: TGTGCCAGCAGCCTAGACGGACAGGGTATGTCACCCCTCCACTTT.

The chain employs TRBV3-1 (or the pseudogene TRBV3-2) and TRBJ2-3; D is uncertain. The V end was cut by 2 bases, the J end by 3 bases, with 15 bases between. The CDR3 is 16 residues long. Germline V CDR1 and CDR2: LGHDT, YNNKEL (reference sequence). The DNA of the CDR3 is TGTGCCAGCAGCCAATCGGTGCTGCACGCTACAGATACGCAGTATTTT. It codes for CASSQSVLHATDTQYF.

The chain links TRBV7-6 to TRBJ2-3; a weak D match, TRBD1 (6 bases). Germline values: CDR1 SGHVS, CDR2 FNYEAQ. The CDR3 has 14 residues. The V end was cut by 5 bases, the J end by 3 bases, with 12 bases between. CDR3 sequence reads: CASSVLGTTDTQYF. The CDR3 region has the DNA TGTGCCAGCAGCGTCCTTGGGACAACAGATACGCAGTATTTT.

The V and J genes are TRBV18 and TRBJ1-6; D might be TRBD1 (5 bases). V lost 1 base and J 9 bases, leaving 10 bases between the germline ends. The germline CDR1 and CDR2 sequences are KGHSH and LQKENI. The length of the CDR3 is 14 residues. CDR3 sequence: CASSPQGRGSPLHF. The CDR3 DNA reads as TGTGCCAGCTCACCACAAGGGAGGGGTTCACCCCTCCACTTT.

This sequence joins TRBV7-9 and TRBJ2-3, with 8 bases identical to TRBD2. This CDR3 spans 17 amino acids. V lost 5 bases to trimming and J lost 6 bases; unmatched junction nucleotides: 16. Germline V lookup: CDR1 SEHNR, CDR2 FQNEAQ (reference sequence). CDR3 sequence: CASSPRTAGVGRDTQYF. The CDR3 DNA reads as TGTGCCAGCAGCCCCCGGACAGCGGGAGTAGGACGGGATACGCAGTATTTT.

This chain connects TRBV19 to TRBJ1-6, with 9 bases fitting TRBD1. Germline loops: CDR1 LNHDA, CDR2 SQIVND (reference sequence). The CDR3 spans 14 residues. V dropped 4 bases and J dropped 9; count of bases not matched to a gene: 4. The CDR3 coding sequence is TGTGCCAGTAGTACAGGGACAGGGAGTTCACCCCTCCACTTT. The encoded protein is CASSTGTGSSPLHF.

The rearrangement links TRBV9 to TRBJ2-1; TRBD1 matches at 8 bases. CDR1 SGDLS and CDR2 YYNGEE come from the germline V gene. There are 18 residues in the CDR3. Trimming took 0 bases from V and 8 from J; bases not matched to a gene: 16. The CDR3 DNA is TGTGCCAGCAGCGTAGTCCCATCGGGCAGGGGGCGGACGGATGAGCAGTTCTTC. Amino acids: CASSVVPSGRGRTDEQFF.

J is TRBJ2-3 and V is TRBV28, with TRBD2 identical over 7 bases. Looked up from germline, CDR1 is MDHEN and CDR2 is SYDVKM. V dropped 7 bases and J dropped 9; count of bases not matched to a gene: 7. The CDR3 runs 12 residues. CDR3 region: CASTPSGDTQYF. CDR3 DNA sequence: TGTGCCAGCACCCCAAGCGGGGACACGCAGTATTTT.

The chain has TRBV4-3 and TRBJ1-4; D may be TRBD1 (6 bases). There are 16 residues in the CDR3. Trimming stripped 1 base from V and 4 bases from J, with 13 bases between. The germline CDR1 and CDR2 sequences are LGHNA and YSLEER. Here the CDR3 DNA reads TGCGCCAGCAGCCAAGGCCTGACAGGCGATAATGAAAAACTGTTTTTT. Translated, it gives CASSQGLTGDNEKLFF.

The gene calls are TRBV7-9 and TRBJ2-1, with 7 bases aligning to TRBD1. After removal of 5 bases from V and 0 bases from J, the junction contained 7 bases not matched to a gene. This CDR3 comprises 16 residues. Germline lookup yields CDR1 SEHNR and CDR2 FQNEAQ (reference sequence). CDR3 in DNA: TGTGCCAGCAGCACGCCCGGGACAGCCTCCTACAATGAGCAGTTCTTC. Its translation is CASSTPGTASYNEQFF.

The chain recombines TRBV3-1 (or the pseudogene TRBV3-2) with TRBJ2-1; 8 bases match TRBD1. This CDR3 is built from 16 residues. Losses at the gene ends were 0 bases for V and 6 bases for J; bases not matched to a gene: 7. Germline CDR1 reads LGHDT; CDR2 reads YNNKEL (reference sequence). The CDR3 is CASSQDMQGALNEQFF. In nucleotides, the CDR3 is TGTGCCAGCAGCCAAGATATGCAGGGGGCTCTCAATGAGCAGTTCTTC.

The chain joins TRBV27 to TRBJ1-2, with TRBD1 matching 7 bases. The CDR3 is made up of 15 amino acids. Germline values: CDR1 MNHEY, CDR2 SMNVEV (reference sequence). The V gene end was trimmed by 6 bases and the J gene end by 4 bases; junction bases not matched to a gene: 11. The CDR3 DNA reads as TGTGCCAGCAGGCGTAAACAGGGGACGGGCTATGGCTACACCTTC. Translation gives CASRRKQGTGYGYTF.

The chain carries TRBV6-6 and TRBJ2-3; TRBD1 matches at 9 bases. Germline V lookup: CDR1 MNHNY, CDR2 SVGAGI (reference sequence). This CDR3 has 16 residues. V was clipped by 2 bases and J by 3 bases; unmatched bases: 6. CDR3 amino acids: CASSYTGQGKTDTQYF. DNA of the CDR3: TGTGCCAGCAGTTACACTGGACAGGGGAAAACAGATACGCAGTATTTT.

The CDR3 here is CASSSTSRGSYNEQFF. CDR3 sequence (DNA): TGTGCCAGCAGTTCGACTAGCCGCGGGTCCTACAATGAGCAGTTCTTC. V and J are TRBV6-6 and TRBJ2-1; 7 bases align to TRBD2. With V trimmed by 4 bases and J by 1 base, 7 bases remained unmatched. Germline V CDR1 and CDR2: MNHNY, SVGAGI (reference sequence). This CDR3 has 16 amino acids.

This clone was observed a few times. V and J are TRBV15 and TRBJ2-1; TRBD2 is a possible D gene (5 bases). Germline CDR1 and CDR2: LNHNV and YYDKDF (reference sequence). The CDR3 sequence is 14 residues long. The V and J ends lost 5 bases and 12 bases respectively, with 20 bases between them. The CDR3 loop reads CATSEERTHLRQFF. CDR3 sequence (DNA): TGTGCCACCAGCGAGGAGCGGACCCATTTACGGCAGTTCTTC. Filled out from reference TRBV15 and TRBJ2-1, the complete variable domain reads DAMVIQNPRYQVTQFGKPVTLSCSQTLNHNVMYWYQQKSSQAPKLLFHYYDKDFNNEADTPDNFQSRRPNTSFCFLDIRSPGLGDTAMYLCATSEERTHLRQFFGPGTRLTVL.

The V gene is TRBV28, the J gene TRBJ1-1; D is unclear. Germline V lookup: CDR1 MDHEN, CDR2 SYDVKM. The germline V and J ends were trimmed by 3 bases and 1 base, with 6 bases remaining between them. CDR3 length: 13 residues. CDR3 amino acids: CASSFTPNTEAFF. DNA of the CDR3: TGTGCCAGCAGTTTTACTCCGAACACTGAAGCTTTCTTT.